What follows is one T cell receptor (beta chain) and its context. Sequencing used immunoSEQ multiplex PCR; TCRdb keeps in-frame clones, though not all of them. Of 290,000 or so clones listed, around 87% are singletons. This entry comes from a study of Ad26.COV2.S vaccination and SARS-CoV-2 variants. Study in general: COV1001, an Ad26.COV2.S trial, supplied this vaccine-arm donor. Administration of Ad26.COV2.S was intramuscular, either once or twice 56 days apart.

Specified treatment: around 19 received Ad26.COV2.S at low or high dose, single or two shots; about five received placebo; per-sample allocation not given. The samples were gathered on day 63 after the first injection of vaccine or placebo. The vaccine delivered Wuhan-strain SARS-CoV-2 spike through an Ad26 vector. Trimming stripped 5 bases from V and 0 bases from J, with 14 bases between. The CDR3 has 16 amino acids. Germline CDR1 reads MDHEN; CDR2 reads SYDVKM. This receptor was taken from a person between 18 and 65 years old who received the Ad26.COV2.S COVID-19 vaccine or a placebo. Sequenced here: peripheral blood, sampled in a trial of Ad26.COV2.S vaccine versus placebo. The chain uses TRBV28 and TRBJ2-4; no firm D call. CDR3 amino acids: CASSPRRRLAKNIQYF. Written as DNA, the CDR3 is TGTGCCAGCAGTCCCCGTCGGAGACTAGCCAAAAACATTCAGTACTTC.